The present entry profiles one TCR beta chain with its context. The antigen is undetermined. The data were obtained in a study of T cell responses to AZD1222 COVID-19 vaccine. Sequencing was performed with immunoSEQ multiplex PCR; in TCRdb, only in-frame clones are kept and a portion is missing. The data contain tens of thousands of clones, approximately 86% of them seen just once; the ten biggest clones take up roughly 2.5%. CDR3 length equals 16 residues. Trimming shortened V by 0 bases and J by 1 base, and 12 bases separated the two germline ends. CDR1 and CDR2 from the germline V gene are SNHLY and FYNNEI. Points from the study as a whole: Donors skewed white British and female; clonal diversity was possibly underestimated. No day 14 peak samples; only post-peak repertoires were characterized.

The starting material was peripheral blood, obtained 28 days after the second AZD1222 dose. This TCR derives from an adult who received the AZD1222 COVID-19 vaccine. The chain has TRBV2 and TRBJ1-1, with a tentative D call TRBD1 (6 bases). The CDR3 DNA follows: TGTGCCAGCAGTGAAGCACGGGGGCGCGGGAACACTGAAGCTTTCTTT. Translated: CASSEARGRGNTEAFF. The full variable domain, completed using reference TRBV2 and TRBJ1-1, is EPEVTQTPSHQVTQMGQEVILRCVPISNHLYFYWYRQILGQKVEFLVSFYNNEISEKSEIFDDQFSVERPDGSNFTLKIRSTKLEDSAMYFCASSEARGRGNTEAFFGQGTRLTVV.